The 17 T cell receptor beta chains given below trace back to one sample, sequenced in a study of cytomegalovirus exposure and HLA in healthy donors. 60 Vbeta and 13 Jbeta primers were used in PCR. Measured with immunoSEQ multiplex PCR; TCRdb has only the in-frame clones, and not every one. The sample includes 100,000 or so clones, around 75% seen only once; the top ten take approximately 7.2%. Sequences were obtained from PBMCs. The receptors come from a man younger than 45 in good health and CMV-seropositive.

This rearrangement joins TRBV25-1 to TRBJ2-1; D gene ambiguous. Germline CDR1 is MGHDK and CDR2 is SYGVNS. Trimming took off 6 bases at V and 4 bases at J, with 19 bases between the two ends. The CDR3 is made up of 16 amino acids. CDR3 in amino acids: CASSSREAAQYNEQFF. For the CDR3, the DNA is TGTGCCAGCAGCTCTCGAGAGGCAGCCCAGTACAATGAGCAGTTCTTC.

This sequence joins TRBV27 and TRBJ2-7; 10 bases map to TRBD1. Germline lookup yields CDR1 MNHEY and CDR2 SMNVEV (reference sequence). V shed 5 bases and J 4 bases; nucleotides not matched to a gene: 14. The CDR3 runs 17 residues. This CDR3 is CASSAPPGQGTSYEQYF. CDR3 sequence (DNA): TGTGCCAGCAGTGCCCCTCCGGGACAGGGGACCTCATACGAGCAGTACTTC.

This clone was seen more than once but under ten times. CDR3 protein: CASSQDRPSGGVYNEQFF. DNA for the CDR3: TGCGCCAGCAGCCAAGATCGGCCTAGCGGGGGGGTGTACAATGAGCAGTTCTTC. The chain links TRBV4-3 to TRBJ2-1; 12 bases fit TRBD2. Germline assignment: CDR1 LGHNA and CDR2 YSLEER. CDR3 length: 18 amino acids. With V trimmed by 0 bases and J by 4 bases, 7 bases remained unmatched.

This sequence joins TRBV28 and TRBJ2-7; 10 nucleotides agree with TRBD1. V lost 6 bases to trimming and J lost 2 bases; unmatched junction nucleotides: 4. The CDR3 totals 14 residues. The germline V gene encodes CDR1 MDHEN and CDR2 SYDVKM. As DNA, the CDR3 is TGTGCCAGCAGGGGACAGGGGACCCCCTACGAGCAGTACTTC. It specifies CASRGQGTPYEQYF.

This clone was recorded only once. For the CDR3, the DNA is TGCAGCGTTGGAGGTCGGGACAGTCACTCTTACGAGCAGTACTTC. Translated: CSVGGRDSHSYEQYF. This chain joins TRBV29-1 and TRBJ2-7; 7 nucleotides agree with TRBD1. Germline trimming cut 4 bases from V and 4 bases from J; bases unmatched to any gene: 13. This CDR3 is built from 15 residues. Germline CDR1 reads SQVTM; CDR2 reads ANQGSEA.

V is TRBV27 and J is TRBJ1-6; D might be TRBD1 (6 bases). Trimming stripped 6 bases from V and 9 bases from J, with 15 bases between. Germline V lookup: CDR1 MNHEY, CDR2 SMNVEV (reference sequence). The CDR3 runs 14 residues. DNA for the CDR3: TGTGCCAGCAGGAGGCCAGGGGAGCGTTCACCCCTCCACTTT. Encoded protein: CASRRPGERSPLHF.

J is TRBJ2-7 and V is TRBV7-9; D is perhaps TRBD2 (5 bases). Germline lookup yields CDR1 SEHNR and CDR2 FQNEAQ (reference sequence). Between the trimmed V and J ends, which lost 5 bases and 3 bases, there was a span of 14 bases. CDR3 length: 14 residues. The CDR3 nucleotides are TGTGCCAGCAGCACACATGCGGGTCTCTACGAGCAGTACTTC. Encoded protein: CASSTHAGLYEQYF.

The V and J genes are TRBV7-2 and TRBJ2-1, with D tentatively TRBD2 (6 bases). The germline V gene has CDR1 SGHTA and CDR2 FQGNSA. The CDR3 covers 14 residues. Between the trimmed V and J ends, which lost 4 bases and 6 bases, there was a span of 13 bases. The CDR3 here is CASSSMGTGNEQFF. In DNA, the CDR3 is TGTGCCAGCAGCTCAATGGGGACTGGCAATGAGCAGTTCTTC.

The chain couples TRBV4-2 to TRBJ2-5; D unresolved. The J call may not be correct, given that the DNA end is closer to TRBJ2-7. In germline, CDR1 is LGHNA, CDR2 YNFKEQ. This CDR3 has 11 residues. The CDR3 region is CASSEAYEQYF. The CDR3 DNA is TGTGCCAGCAGCGAAGCCTACGAGCAGTACTTC.

The chain recombines TRBV6-5 with TRBJ2-3; 8 bases are shared with TRBD2. V lost 7 bases to trimming and J lost 2 bases; unmatched junction nucleotides: 2. This CDR3 has 13 residues. The germline gives CDR1 MNHEY, CDR2 SVGAGI. DNA of the CDR3: TGTGCCAGCAAGCGGGGGCACACAGATACGCAGTATTTT. Encoded protein: CASKRGHTDTQYF.

This clone was seen just once. The chain combines TRBV18 with TRBJ2-5; D is ambiguous. In germline, CDR1 is KGHSH, CDR2 LQKENI. The CDR3 length is 13 residues. Trimming stripped 3 bases from V and 0 bases from J, with 5 bases between. The CDR3 here is CASSPPNQETQYF. The CDR3 coding sequence is TGTGCCAGCTCACCCCCAAACCAAGAGACCCAGTACTTC.

The chain is built from TRBV27 and TRBJ2-7; 7 bases line up with TRBD1. The V gene end was trimmed by 5 bases and the J gene end by 4 bases; junction bases not matched to a gene: 5. The length of the CDR3 is 13 residues. CDR1 and CDR2 (germline): MNHEY, SMNVEV (reference sequence). CDR3 nucleotide sequence: TGTGCCAGCAGTGCCGGGACAGCTTACGAGCAGTACTTC. It codes for CASSAGTAYEQYF.

This sequence joins TRBV6-6 and TRBJ1-4; D might be TRBD1 (6 bases). CDR3 length equals 13 residues. Trimming removed 7 bases from V and 4 bases from J, with 10 bases in between. Germline assignment: CDR1 MNHNY and CDR2 SVGAGI (reference sequence). Written as DNA, the CDR3 is TGTGCCAGCAAAGCAGGGGATAATGAAAAACTGTTTTTT. This sequence encodes CASKAGDNEKLFF.

This chain joins TRBV9 and TRBJ2-3, with 9 nucleotides matching TRBD2. The CDR3 covers 15 residues. V lost 7 bases, J lost 4 bases, and 10 bases stayed unmatched. Germline CDR1 reads SGDLS; CDR2 reads YYNGEE. This CDR3 is CASSRQAGGPDTQYF. In DNA form, the CDR3 reads TGTGCCAGCTCTCGTCAAGCGGGGGGACCAGATACGCAGTATTTT. The full variable domain, with the rest looked up from reference TRBV9 and TRBJ2-3, is DSGVTQTPKHLITATGQRVTLRCSPRSGDLSVYWYQQSLDQGLQFLIQYYNGEERAKGNILERFSAQQFPDLHSELNLSSLELGDSALYFCASSRQAGGPDTQYFGPGTRLTVL.

The CDR3 DNA follows: TGTGCCAGCAGTCCAGGTTCCTATGGCTACACCTTC. Residues: CASSPGSYGYTF. The rearrangement links TRBV27 to TRBJ1-2; D not certain. The CDR3 has 12 residues. CDR1 and CDR2 (germline): MNHEY, SMNVEV (reference sequence). Deletions cut 5 bases from V and 4 bases from J, with 8 bases between.

In nucleotides, the CDR3 is TGTGCCTGGGATCGGGGGAGCTCCTACGAGCAGTACTTC. As protein: CAWDRGSSYEQYF. The chain employs TRBV30 and TRBJ2-5; possible D gene TRBD2, 6 bases. The J call may not be correct, given that the DNA end is closer to TRBJ2-7. The CDR3 loop spans 13 amino acids. From germline, CDR1 is GTSNPN and CDR2 SVGIG (reference sequence).

The chain uses TRBV2 and TRBJ2-7; D remains ambiguous. Trimming shortened V by 5 bases and J by 6 bases, and 8 bases separated the two germline ends. CDR1 and CDR2 from the germline V gene are SNHLY and FYNNEI. The length of the CDR3 is 11 residues. The DNA of the CDR3 is TGTGCCAGCAGTATCTACGCCGAGCAGTACTTC. Protein: CASSIYAEQYF.